A single sample is the source of the 3 T cell receptor beta chains below, sequenced in a study of blood T cell repertoires in COVID-19 (dated by TCRdb to 2018 to 2021). Library construction relied on the immunoSEQ multiplex PCR assay. The table was pulled from immuneACCESS by TCRdb, which kept in-frame rearrangements only. Such tables lose some clones; where checked, under half of the loss comes from unresolved V genes, and the rest has no known cause. The sample table holds over 200,000 clones, of which roughly 90% were seen once. Approximately 0.7% of the sample is taken by the ten largest. Input material: peripheral blood. Receptor source: a human donor in a cohort sampled during active COVID-19.

The CDR3 sequence: CATSVLLGLNTEAFF. DNA for the CDR3: TGTGCCACCAGTGTTCTTCTCGGGTTGAACACTGAAGCTTTCTTT. The chain couples TRBV24-1 to TRBJ1-1; no clear D gene. V gave up 5 bases and J gave up 0 bases, with 12 bases separating them. CDR3 size: 15 residues. Germline V gene data show CDR1 as KGHDR and CDR2 as SFDVKD.

This rearrangement joins TRBV20-1 to TRBJ1-2, with a tentative D call TRBD1 (6 bases). Trimming removed 6 bases from V and 7 bases from J, with 12 bases in between. CDR1 and CDR2 from the germline V gene are DFQATT and SNEGSKA (reference sequence). The CDR3 is 11 amino acids. CDR3 DNA: TGCAGTGCCGCACAGGGTGCTGGCTACACCTTC. It yields the protein CSAAQGAGYTF.

This chain connects TRBV7-2 to TRBJ1-3; D possibly corresponds to TRBD1 (6 bases). V was cut by 0 bases and J by 4 bases, with 10 bases left in between. Germline CDR1 is SGHTA and CDR2 is FQGNSA. CDR3 size: 15 residues. CDR3 amino acids: CASSLAQGTGNTIYF. The CDR3 bases are TGTGCCAGCAGCTTAGCCCAGGGGACGGGAAACACCATATATTTT.